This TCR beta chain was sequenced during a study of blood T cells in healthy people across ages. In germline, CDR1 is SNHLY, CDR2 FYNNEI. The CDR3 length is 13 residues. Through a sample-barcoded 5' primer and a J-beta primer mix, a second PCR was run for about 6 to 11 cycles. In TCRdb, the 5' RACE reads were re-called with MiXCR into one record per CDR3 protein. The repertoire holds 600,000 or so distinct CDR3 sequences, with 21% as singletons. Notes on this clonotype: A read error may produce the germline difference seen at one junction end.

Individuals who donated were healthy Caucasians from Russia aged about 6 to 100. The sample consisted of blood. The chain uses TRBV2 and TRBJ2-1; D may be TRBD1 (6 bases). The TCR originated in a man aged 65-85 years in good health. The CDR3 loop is CASGTVGDNQQFF. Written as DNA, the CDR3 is TGTGCCAGCGGAACGGTCGGGGACAATCAGCAGTTCTTC.